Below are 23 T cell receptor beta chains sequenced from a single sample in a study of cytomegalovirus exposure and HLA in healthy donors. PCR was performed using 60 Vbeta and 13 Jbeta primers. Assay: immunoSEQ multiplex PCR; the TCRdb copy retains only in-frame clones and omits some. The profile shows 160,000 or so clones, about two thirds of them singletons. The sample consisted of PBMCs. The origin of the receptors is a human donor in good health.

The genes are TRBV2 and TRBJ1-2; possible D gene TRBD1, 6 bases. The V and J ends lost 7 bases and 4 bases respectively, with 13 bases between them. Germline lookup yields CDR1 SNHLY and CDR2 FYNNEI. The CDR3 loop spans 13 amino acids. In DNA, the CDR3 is TGTGCCAGCACCCCAGGCAGGGGCTATGGCTACACCTTC. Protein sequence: CASTPGRGYGYTF. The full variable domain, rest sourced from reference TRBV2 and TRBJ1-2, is EPEVTQTPSHQVTQMGQEVILRCVPISNHLYFYWYRQILGQKVEFLVSFYNNEISEKSEIFDDQFSVERPDGSNFTLKIRSTKLEDSAMYFCASTPGRGYGYTFGSGTRLTVV.

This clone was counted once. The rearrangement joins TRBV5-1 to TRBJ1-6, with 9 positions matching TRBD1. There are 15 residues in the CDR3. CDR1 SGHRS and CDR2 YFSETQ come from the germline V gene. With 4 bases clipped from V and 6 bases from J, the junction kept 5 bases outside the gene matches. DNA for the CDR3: TGCGCCAGCAGCCCAACAGGGGGCCTTAATTCACCCCTCCACTTT. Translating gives CASSPTGGLNSPLHF.

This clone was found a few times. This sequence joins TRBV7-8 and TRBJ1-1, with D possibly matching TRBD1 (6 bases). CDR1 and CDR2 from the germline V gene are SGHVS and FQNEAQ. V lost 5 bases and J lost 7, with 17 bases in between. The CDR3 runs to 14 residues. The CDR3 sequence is CASSAEQWDIEAFF. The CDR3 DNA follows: TGTGCCAGCAGCGCCGAGCAATGGGACATTGAAGCTTTCTTT.

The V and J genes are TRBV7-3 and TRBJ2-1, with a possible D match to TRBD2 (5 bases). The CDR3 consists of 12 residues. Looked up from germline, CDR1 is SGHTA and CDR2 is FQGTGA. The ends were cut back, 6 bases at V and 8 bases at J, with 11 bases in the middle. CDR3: CASSPSEDEQFF. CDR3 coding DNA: TGTGCCAGCAGTCCTTCGGAGGATGAGCAGTTCTTC.

DNA of the CDR3: TGTGCCAGCAGCTTATTGGGACAGGGGGGCAACGAGCAGTACTTC. This gives the protein CASSLLGQGGNEQYF. V usage is TRBV7-2 and J usage is TRBJ2-7; TRBD1 matches 11 bases. The CDR3 extends over 15 amino acids. Germline V gene lookup returns CDR1 SGHTA and CDR2 FQGNSA. Trimming removed 2 bases from V and 5 bases from J; junction bases left unmatched: 5.

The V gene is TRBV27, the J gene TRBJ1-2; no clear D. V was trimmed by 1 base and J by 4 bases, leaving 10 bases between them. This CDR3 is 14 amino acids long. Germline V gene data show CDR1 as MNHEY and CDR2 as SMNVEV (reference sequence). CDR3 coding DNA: TGTGCCAGCAGTTTATTCCGGGAAAGCTATGGCTACACCTTC. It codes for CASSLFRESYGYTF.

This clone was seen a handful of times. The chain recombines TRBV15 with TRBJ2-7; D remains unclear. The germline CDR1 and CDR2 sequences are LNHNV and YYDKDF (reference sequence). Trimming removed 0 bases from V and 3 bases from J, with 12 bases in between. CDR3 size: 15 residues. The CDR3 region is CATSRERHQIYEQYF. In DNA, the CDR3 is TGTGCCACCAGCAGAGAAAGACACCAAATCTACGAGCAGTACTTC.

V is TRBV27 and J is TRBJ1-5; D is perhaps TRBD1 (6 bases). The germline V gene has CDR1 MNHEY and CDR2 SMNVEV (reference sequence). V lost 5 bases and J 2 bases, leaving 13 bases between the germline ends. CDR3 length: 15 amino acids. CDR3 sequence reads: CASSRLTGGNQPQHF. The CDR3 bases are TGTGCCAGCAGTCGCCTGACAGGAGGCAATCAGCCCCAGCATTTT.

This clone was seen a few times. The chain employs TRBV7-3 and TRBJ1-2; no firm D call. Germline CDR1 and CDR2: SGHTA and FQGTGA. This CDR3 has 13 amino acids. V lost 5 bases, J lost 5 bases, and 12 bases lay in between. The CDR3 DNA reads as TGTGCCAGCAGCCTCAGAGGCCTATATGGCTACACCTTC. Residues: CASSLRGLYGYTF. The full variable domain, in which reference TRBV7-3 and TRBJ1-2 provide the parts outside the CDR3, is GAGVSQTPSNKVTEKGKYVELRCDPISGHTALYWYRQSLGQGPEFLIYFQGTGAADDSGLPNDRFFAVRPEGSVSTLKIQRTERGDSAVYLCASSLRGLYGYTFGSGTRLTVV.

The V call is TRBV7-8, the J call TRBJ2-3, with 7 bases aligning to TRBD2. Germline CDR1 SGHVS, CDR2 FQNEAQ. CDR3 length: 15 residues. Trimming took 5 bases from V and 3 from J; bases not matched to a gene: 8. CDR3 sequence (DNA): TGTGCCAGCAGCCCCATGGGGAGGGGTACAGATACGCAGTATTTT. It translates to CASSPMGRGTDTQYF.

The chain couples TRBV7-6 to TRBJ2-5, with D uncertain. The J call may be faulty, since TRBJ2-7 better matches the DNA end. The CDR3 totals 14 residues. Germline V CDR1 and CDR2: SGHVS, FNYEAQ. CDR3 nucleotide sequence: TGTGCCAGCAGCTTAGTTGGAACAGCAGCCGAGCAGTACTTC. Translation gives CASSLVGTAAEQYF.

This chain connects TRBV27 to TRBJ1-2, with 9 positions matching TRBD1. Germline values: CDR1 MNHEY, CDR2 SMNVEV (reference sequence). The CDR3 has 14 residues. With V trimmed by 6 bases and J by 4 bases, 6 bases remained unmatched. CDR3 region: CASRPTGGSYGYTF. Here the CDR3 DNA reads TGTGCCAGCAGACCAACAGGGGGCAGCTATGGCTACACCTTC.

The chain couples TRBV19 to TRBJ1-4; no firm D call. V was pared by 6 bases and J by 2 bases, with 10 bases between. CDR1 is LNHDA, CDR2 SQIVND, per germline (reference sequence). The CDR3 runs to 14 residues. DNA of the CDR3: TGTGCCAGTAGACAGCTCTCGACTAATGAAAAACTGTTTTTT. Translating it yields CASRQLSTNEKLFF.

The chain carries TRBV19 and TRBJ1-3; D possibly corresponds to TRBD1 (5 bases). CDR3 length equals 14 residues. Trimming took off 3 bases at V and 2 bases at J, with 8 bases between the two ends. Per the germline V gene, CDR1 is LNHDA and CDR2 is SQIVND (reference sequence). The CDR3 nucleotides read TGTGCCAGTAGTATTGAAGGGGCTGGAAACACCATATATTTT. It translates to CASSIEGAGNTIYF. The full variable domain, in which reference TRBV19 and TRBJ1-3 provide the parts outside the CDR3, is DGGITQSPKYLFRKEGQNVTLSCEQNLNHDAMYWYRQDPGQGLRLIYYSQIVNDFQKGDIAEGYSVSREKKESFPLTVTSAQKNPTAFYLCASSIEGAGNTIYFGEGSWLTVV.

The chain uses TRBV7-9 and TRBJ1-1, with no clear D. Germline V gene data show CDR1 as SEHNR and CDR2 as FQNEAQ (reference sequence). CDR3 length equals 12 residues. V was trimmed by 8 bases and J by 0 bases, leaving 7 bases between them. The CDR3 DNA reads TGTGCCAGCTTCCAGTTGAACACTGAAGCTTTCTTT. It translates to CASFQLNTEAFF.

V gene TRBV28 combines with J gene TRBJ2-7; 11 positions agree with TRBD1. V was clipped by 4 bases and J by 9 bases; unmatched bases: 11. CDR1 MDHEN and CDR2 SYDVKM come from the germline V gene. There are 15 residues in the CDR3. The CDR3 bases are TGTGCCAGCAGTTCACCGGGACAGGGGGGGACTGGGCAGTACTTC. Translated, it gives CASSSPGQGGTGQYF.

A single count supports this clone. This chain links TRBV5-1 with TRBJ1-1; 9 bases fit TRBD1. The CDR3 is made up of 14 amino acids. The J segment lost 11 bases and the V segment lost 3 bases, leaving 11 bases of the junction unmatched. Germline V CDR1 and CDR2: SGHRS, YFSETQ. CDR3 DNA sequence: TGCGCCAGCAGCTCAAGACAGGGGGTCGTTGGGGCTTTCTTT. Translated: CASSSRQGVVGAFF.

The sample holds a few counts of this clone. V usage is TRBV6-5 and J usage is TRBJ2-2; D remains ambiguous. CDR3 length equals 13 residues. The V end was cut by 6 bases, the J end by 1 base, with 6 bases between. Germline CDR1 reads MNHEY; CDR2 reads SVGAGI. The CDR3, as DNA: TGTGCCAGCAGCCCCCGGAACACCGGGGAGCTGTTTTTT. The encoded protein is CASSPRNTGELFF.

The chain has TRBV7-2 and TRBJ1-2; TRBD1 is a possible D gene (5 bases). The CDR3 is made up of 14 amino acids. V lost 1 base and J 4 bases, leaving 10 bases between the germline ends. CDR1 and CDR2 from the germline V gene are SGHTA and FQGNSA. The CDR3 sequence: CASSLGPDTYGYTF. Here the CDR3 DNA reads TGTGCCAGCAGCTTAGGCCCGGACACCTATGGCTACACCTTC. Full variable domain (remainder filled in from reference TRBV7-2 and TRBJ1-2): GAGVSQSPSNKVTEKGKDVELRCDPISGHTALYWYRQSLGQGLEFLIYFQGNSAPDKSGLPSDRFSAERTGGSVSTLTIQRTQQEDSAVYLCASSLGPDTYGYTFGSGTRLTVV.

The CDR3 sequence is CASSGTGWMESNQPQHF. The DNA for the CDR3 is TGTGCCAGCAGTGGGACAGGATGGATGGAAAGCAATCAGCCCCAGCATTTT. V gene TRBV2 combines with J gene TRBJ1-5; 7 nucleotides agree with TRBD1. The V segment lost 4 bases and the J segment 1 base; nucleotides outside the gene matches: 10. The CDR3 totals 17 residues. The germline gives CDR1 SNHLY, CDR2 FYNNEI.

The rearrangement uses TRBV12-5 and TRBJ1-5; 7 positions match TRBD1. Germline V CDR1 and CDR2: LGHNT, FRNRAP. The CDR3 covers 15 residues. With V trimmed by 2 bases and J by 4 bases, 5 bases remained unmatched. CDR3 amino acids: CASGLFSGGNQPQHF. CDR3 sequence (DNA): TGTGCTAGTGGTTTGTTTTCAGGGGGGAATCAGCCCCAGCATTTT.

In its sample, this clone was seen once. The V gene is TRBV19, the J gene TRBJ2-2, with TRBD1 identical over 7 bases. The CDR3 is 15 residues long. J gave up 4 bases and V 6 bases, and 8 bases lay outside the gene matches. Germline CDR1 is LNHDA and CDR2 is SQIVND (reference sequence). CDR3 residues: CASSMTGLGTGELFF. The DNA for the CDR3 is TGTGCCAGTAGCATGACAGGGTTGGGCACCGGGGAGCTGTTTTTT.

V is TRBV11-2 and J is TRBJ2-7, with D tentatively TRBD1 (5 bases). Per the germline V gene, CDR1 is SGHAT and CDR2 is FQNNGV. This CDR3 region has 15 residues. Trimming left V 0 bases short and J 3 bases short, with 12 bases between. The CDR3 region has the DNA TGTGCCAGCAGCTTAGAAGCAGGGTCGGGCTACGAGCAGTACTTC. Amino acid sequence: CASSLEAGSGYEQYF.